This T cell receptor (beta chain) was captured by sequencing in a study of blood T cell repertoires in COVID-19. At the level of the study: T cells, B-cell-depleted T cells, or PBMCs supplied cDNA or gDNA.

Using immunoSEQ multiplex PCR, the repertoire was profiled, and TCRdb retains in-frame clones only, with some absent. This table has around 150,000 clones, about 80% appearing once. The source is a middle-aged man who had recovered from COVID-19. The specimen was PBMCs or T cells enriched from blood (not recorded which).

The DNA of the CDR3 is TGTGCCAGCAGCCCGGGGACTAACTATGGCTACACCTTC. Translated: CASSPGTNYGYTF. The rearrangement links TRBV5-4 to TRBJ1-2; no definite D call. Trimming stripped 4 bases from V and 0 bases from J, with 7 bases between. The V gene's germline CDR1 is SGHNT and CDR2 YYREEE (reference sequence). The CDR3 has 13 residues.